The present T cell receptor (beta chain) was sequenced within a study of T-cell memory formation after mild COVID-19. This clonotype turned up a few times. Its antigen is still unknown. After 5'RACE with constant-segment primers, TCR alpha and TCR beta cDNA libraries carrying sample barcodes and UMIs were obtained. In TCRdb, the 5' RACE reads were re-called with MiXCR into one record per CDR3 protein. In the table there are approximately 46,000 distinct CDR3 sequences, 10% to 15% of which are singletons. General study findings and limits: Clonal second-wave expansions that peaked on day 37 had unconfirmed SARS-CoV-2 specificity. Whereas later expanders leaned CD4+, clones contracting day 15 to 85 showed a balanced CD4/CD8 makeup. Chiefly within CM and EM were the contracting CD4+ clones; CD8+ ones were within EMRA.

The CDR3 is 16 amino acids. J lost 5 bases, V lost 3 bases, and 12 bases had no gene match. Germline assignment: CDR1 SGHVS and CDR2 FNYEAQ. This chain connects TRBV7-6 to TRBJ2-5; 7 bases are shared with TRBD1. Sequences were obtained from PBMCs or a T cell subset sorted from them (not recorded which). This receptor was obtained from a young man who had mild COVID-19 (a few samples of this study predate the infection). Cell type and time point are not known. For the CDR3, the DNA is TGTGCCAGCAGCTTTCGCCCGGGACAGCTGGGTGAGACCCAGTACTTC. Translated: CASSFRPGQLGETQYF.